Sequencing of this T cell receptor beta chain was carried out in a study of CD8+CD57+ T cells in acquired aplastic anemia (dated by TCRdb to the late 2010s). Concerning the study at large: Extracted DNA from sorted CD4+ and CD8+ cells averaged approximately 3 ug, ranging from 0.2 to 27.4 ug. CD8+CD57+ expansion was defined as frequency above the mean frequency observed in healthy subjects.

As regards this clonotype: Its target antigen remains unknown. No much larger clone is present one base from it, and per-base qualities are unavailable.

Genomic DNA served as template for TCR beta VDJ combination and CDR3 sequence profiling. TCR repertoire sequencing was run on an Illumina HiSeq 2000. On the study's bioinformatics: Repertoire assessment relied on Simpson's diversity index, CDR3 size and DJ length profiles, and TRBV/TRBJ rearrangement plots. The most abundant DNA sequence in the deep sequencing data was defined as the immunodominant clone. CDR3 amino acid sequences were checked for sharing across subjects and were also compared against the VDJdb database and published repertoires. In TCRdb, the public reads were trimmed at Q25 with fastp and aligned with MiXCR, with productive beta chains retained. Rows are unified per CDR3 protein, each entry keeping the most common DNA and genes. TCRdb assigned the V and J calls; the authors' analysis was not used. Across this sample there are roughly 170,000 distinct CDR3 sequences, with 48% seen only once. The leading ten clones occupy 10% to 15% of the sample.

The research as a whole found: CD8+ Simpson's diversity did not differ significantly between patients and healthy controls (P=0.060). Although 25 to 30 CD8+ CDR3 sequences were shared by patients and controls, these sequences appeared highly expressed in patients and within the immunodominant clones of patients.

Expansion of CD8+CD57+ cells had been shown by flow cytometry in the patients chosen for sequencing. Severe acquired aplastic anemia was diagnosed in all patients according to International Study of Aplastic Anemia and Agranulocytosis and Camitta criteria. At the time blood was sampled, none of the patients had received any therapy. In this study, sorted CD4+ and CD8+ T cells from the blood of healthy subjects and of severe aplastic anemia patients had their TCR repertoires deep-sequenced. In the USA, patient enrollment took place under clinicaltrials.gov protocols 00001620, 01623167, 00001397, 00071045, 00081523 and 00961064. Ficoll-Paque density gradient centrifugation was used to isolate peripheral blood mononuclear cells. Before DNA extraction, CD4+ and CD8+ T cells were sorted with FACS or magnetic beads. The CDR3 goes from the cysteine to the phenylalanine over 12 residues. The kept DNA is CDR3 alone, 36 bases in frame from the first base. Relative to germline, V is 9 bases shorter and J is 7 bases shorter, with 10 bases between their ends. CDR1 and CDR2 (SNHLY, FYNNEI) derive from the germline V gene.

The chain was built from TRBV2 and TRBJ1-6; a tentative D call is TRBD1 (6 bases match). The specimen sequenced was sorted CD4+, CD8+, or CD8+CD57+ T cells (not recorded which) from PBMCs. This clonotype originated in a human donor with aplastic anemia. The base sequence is TGTGCCAGACAGGGAGGGAATTCACCCCTCCACTTT. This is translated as CARQGGNSPLHF.